This T cell receptor (beta chain) was found in a study of blood T cells in healthy people across ages. This clonotype was picked up a small number of times. Germline CDR1 reads SGHKS; CDR2 reads YYEKEE (reference sequence). The CDR3 covers 17 residues. V was trimmed by 0 bases and J by 3 bases, leaving 17 bases between them. PCR was performed a second time for roughly 6 to 12 cycles using a sample-barcoded 5' primer and a J-beta primer mix. TCRdb recomputed calls from the 5' RACE reads with MiXCR, one row per CDR3 protein. The sample records hundreds of thousands of distinct CDR3 sequences, more than 25% being singletons. These data also featured in a second study, about T cells of mothers and their children.

This sequence was found in a boy younger than 18 in good health. The sequenced material came from blood. The chain recombines TRBV5-5 with TRBJ2-3, with D perhaps TRBD2 (6 bases). The CDR3 reads CASSLAGRGRRTDTQYF. The CDR3 bases are TGTGCCAGCAGCTTGGCCGGGCGGGGCAGGAGGACAGATACGCAGTATTTT.